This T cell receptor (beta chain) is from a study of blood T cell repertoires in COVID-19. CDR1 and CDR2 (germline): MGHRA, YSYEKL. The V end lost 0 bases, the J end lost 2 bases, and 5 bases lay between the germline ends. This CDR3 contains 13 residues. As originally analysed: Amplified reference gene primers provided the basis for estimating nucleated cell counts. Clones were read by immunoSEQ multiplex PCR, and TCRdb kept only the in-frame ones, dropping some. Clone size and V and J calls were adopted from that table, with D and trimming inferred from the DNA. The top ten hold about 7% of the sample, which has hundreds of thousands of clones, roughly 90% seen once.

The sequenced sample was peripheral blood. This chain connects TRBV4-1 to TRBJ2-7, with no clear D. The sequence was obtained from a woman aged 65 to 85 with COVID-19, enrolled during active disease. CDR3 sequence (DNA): TGCGCCAGCAGCCAAGAACTACCCTACGAGCAGTACTTC. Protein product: CASSQELPYEQYF.